Detailed here is one T cell receptor beta chain. This sample was taken from a study of T cell responses to AZD1222 COVID-19 vaccine. The CDR3 contains 14 residues. CDR1 and CDR2 (germline): LGHNA, YNFKEQ. Trimming removed 0 bases from V and 7 bases from J, with 10 bases in between. Clones were read by immunoSEQ multiplex PCR, and TCRdb kept only the in-frame ones, dropping some. This sample has roughly 140,000 clones, with more than 90% found just once. The source is an adult in good health. The V gene is TRBV4-2, the J gene TRBJ2-1; no clear D. The sample here was peripheral blood, taken on day 0 of AZD1222 vaccination. The CDR3 region has the DNA TGTGCCAGCAGCCAAGATTTACGGTCTAATGAGCAGTTCTTC. Encoded protein: CASSQDLRSNEQFF.